The present T cell receptor (beta chain) was sequenced within a study of cytomegalovirus exposure and HLA in healthy donors. The PCR used 60 Vbeta and 13 Jbeta primers. In the source study's methods: Later analysis identified some 88 million unique TCR beta chains, approximately 11 million shared. Using immunoSEQ multiplex PCR, the repertoire was profiled, and TCRdb retains in-frame clones only, with some absent. V, J and clone size were drawn from that table, and D and trimming were deduced from the DNA. Here the sample spans approximately 150,000 clones, about 76% being singletons. As regards this clone: Its cognate antigen is unknown.

Findings and caveats of the study: Later analysis showed most CMV-associated TCR beta chains appearing HLA-restricted. The listing of fewer than 200 TCR beta chains classed them as cytomegalovirus-associated.

With V trimmed by 6 bases and J by 5 bases, 9 bases remained unmatched. The germline CDR1 and CDR2 sequences are SNHLY and FYNNEI. CDR3 length equals 15 residues. The sample was PBMCs. This clonotype was obtained from a woman between 35 and 50 years old in good health and CMV-seropositive. The chain combines TRBV2 with TRBJ1-1; 10 bases are shared with TRBD1. The CDR3 DNA is TGTGCCAGCAGCGTCACCGGGACAGGGGCGACTGAAGCTTTCTTT. Translation: CASSVTGTGATEAFF.